One sample yielded the 29 T cell receptor beta chains listed below, sequenced in a study of OX40 agonist ivuxolimab in advanced cancers. Profiled with immunoSEQ multiplex PCR; TCRdb holds only in-frame clones, not every one. The repertoire holds tens of thousands of clones, with about 89% as singletons. The input for sequencing was CD4+ or CD8+ T cells sorted from blood, taken in a trial of the OX40 agonist ivuxolimab. The receptors here all came from an adult with an advanced solid tumor such as melanoma, head and neck, liver or kidney cancer.

The J gene is TRBJ2-6, the V gene TRBV7-9, with D tentatively TRBD2 (7 bases). The CDR3 sequence is 16 residues long. V gave up 7 bases and J gave up 0 bases, with 13 bases separating them. Germline-derived CDR1 and CDR2 are SEHNR and FQNEAQ (reference sequence). The CDR3 DNA is TGTGCCAGCACCAGGGGAGGGAGCTCTGGGGCCAACGTCCTGACTTTC. Translating it yields CASTRGGSSGANVLTF.

The rearrangement links TRBV30 to TRBJ2-7, with D tentatively TRBD1 or TRBD2 (5 bases each). The V end was cut by 2 bases, the J end by 3 bases, with 8 bases between. The CDR3 has 12 residues. Germline values: CDR1 GTSNPN, CDR2 SVGIG (reference sequence). CDR3: CAWSSGSYEQYF. The CDR3 DNA sequence: TGTGCCTGGAGTTCAGGGAGCTACGAGCAGTACTTC.

The CDR3 DNA sequence: TGTGCCAGCAGTGAATCTGGCAGGCCAGGGTTGAATGGCTACACCTTC. Its translation: CASSESGRPGLNGYTF. This chain connects TRBV6-1 to TRBJ1-2, with a possible D match to TRBD1 (5 bases). This CDR3 has 16 amino acids. From germline, CDR1 is MNHNS and CDR2 SASEGT. Deletions cut 2 bases from V and 6 bases from J, with 19 bases between.

The V and J genes are TRBV19 and TRBJ2-2, with D unclear. The V gene's germline CDR1 is LNHDA and CDR2 SQIVND (reference sequence). The length of the CDR3 is 13 residues. Trimming left V 7 bases short and J 2 bases short, with 8 bases between. The CDR3 DNA follows: TGTGCCAGTACCGTACCCAACACCGGGGAGCTGTTTTTT. This sequence encodes CASTVPNTGELFF.

The chain carries TRBV5-4 and TRBJ2-3; D could derive from TRBD1 or TRBD2 (5 bases each). CDR3 size: 17 residues. Trimming cost V 1 base and J 0 bases, with 15 bases left between them. The germline gives CDR1 SGHNT, CDR2 YYREEE (reference sequence). CDR3 DNA sequence: TGTGCCAGCAGCTTGTTCGAGGGATGGGGGAGCACAGATACGCAGTATTTT. Translation gives CASSLFEGWGSTDTQYF.

This clone showed up just once. DNA for the CDR3: TGTGCCAGTAGTATAGGAGGCCGCTTAAGAGGCACTGAAGCTTTCTTT. The encoded protein is CASSIGGRLRGTEAFF. The chain recombines TRBV19 with TRBJ1-1; no reliable D call. CDR3 length: 16 amino acids. V was clipped by 1 base and J by 4 bases, with 16 bases between them. Germline V lookup: CDR1 LNHDA, CDR2 SQIVND (reference sequence).

The V and J genes are TRBV6-5 and TRBJ2-7; a weak D match, TRBD2 (7 bases). The V end was cut by 4 bases, the J end by 2 bases, with 9 bases between. This CDR3 is built from 13 residues. CDR1 is MNHEY, CDR2 SVGAGI, per germline. This CDR3 reads CASSWGGTYEQYF. CDR3 DNA sequence: TGTGCCAGCAGTTGGGGGGGCACCTACGAGCAGTACTTC.

V and J are TRBV7-9 and TRBJ2-1; D remains ambiguous. V was clipped by 11 bases and J by 10 bases, with 6 bases between them. Germline loops: CDR1 SEHNR, CDR2 FQNEAQ (reference sequence). The CDR3 consists of 8 residues. For the CDR3, the DNA is TGTGCCGCGGAGGAGCAGTTCTTC. Protein sequence: CAAEEQFF.

The gene calls are TRBV7-8 and TRBJ1-1; TRBD1 matches at 9 bases. The CDR3 has 17 residues. Unmatched junction bases numbered 18, after V lost 5 bases and J lost 8 bases. Germline V gene lookup returns CDR1 SGHVS and CDR2 FQNEAQ. The CDR3 protein is CASSPGTKGQGLREAFF. CDR3 bases: TGTGCCAGCAGCCCAGGGACCAAGGGACAGGGTCTGCGAGAAGCTTTCTTT.

V usage is TRBV10-3 and J usage is TRBJ1-1; 8 bases are a match to TRBD1. The CDR3 spans 13 residues. J gave up 2 bases and V 6 bases, and 2 bases lay outside the gene matches. The V gene's germline CDR1 is ENHRY and CDR2 SYGVKD. The CDR3 spells CAIRQGGNTEAFF. In DNA, the CDR3 is TGTGCCATCAGACAGGGGGGAAACACTGAAGCTTTCTTT.

The chain links TRBV27 to TRBJ2-2; D uncertain. Trimming took 3 bases from V and 13 from J, leaving 21 bases between them. CDR1 and CDR2 (germline): MNHEY, SMNVEV (reference sequence). The CDR3 covers 15 residues. The CDR3 DNA follows: TGTGCCAGCAGTTTGTTTCTTCGTGACTCCTCATTGCTGTTTTTT. Translating gives CASSLFLRDSSLLFF.

The chain employs TRBV7-6 and TRBJ2-3; 9 bases map to TRBD1. V was pared by 5 bases and J by 7 bases, with 4 bases of the junction left unmatched. The CDR3 has 13 residues. The germline V gene has CDR1 SGHVS and CDR2 FNYEAQ. The CDR3 spells CASSRGTGNTQYF. The CDR3 nucleotides are TGTGCCAGCAGCCGAGGGACAGGGAATACGCAGTATTTT.

The chain joins TRBV6-1 to TRBJ1-2; D gene uncertain. In germline, CDR1 is MNHNS, CDR2 SASEGT. V was shortened by 11 bases and J by 6 bases, with 19 bases between the two germline ends. This CDR3 spans 13 amino acids. CDR3 loop: CALRRGLLDGYTF. The CDR3 region has the DNA TGTGCCCTTAGGAGAGGCCTGCTGGATGGCTACACCTTC.

The rearrangement joins TRBV5-4 to TRBJ2-7; 15 positions agree with TRBD2. V was pared by 4 bases and J by 5 bases, with 10 bases of the junction left unmatched. The CDR3 spans 17 residues. CDR1 and CDR2 from the germline V gene are SGHNT and YYREEE (reference sequence). CDR3 in DNA: TGTGCCAGCAGCCGGGGACTAGCGGGAGGAACCACCAACGAGCAGTACTTC. This codes for CASSRGLAGGTTNEQYF.

The chain has TRBV7-6 and TRBJ1-6, with D tentatively TRBD1 (5 bases). V lost 0 bases and J lost 9, with 15 bases in between. Germline CDR1 is SGHVS and CDR2 is FNYEAQ. CDR3 length: 16 amino acids. The CDR3 is CASSLARAGIGSPLHF. DNA for the CDR3: TGTGCCAGCAGCTTAGCGCGGGCAGGGATAGGTTCACCCCTCCACTTT.

The chain has TRBV30 and TRBJ1-1; D is perhaps TRBD1 (5 bases). The ends were cut back, 2 bases at V and 2 bases at J, with 15 bases in the middle. Per the germline V gene, CDR1 is GTSNPN and CDR2 is SVGIG (reference sequence). This CDR3 comprises 15 residues. CDR3 DNA sequence: TGTGCCTGGAGTTGGGGGACGGCTTCAAACACTGAAGCTTTCTTT. Translation gives CAWSWGTASNTEAFF. The full variable domain, completed using reference TRBV30 and TRBJ1-1, is SQTIHQWPATLVQPVGSPLSLECTVEGTSNPNLYWYRQAAGRGLQLLFYSVGIGQISSEVPQNLSASRPQDRQFILSSKKLLLSDSGFYLCAWSWGTASNTEAFFGQGTRLTVV.

V gene TRBV30 combines with J gene TRBJ2-1; D gene ambiguous. The CDR3 spans 13 residues. Between the trimmed V and J ends, which lost 0 bases and 5 bases, there was a span of 8 bases. CDR1 GTSNPN and CDR2 SVGIG come from the germline V gene (reference sequence). The DNA of the CDR3 is TGTGCCTGGAGTGTTGTGCTGCACAATGAGCAGTTCTTC. This sequence encodes CAWSVVLHNEQFF.

The chain recombines TRBV28 with TRBJ2-5, with TRBD1 matching over 7 bases. V dropped 6 bases and J dropped 5; count of bases not matched to a gene: 6. This CDR3 has 13 amino acids. Germline CDR1 is MDHEN and CDR2 is SYDVKM. The CDR3 region is CASSSGTVETQYF. In nucleotides, the CDR3 is TGTGCCAGCAGCTCCGGGACAGTGGAGACCCAGTACTTC.

The V and J genes are TRBV5-6 and TRBJ2-2; no firm D call. The CDR3 runs to 15 residues. Between the trimmed V and J ends, which lost 1 base and 0 bases, there was a span of 7 bases. The germline CDR1 and CDR2 sequences are SGHDT and YYEEEE. CDR3 coding DNA: TGTGCCAGCAGCTTGTACGGACCGAACACCGGGGAGCTGTTTTTT. This gives the protein CASSLYGPNTGELFF.

The rearrangement joins TRBV10-3 to TRBJ2-7; TRBD1 agrees at 10 bases. Germline V lookup: CDR1 ENHRY, CDR2 SYGVKD. The J segment lost 5 bases and the V segment lost 8 bases, leaving 0 bases of the junction unmatched. The CDR3 is 11 amino acids. The DNA of the CDR3 is TGTGCCATCGGGACAGGGGACGAGCAGTACTTC. Encoded protein: CAIGTGDEQYF.

The chain links TRBV7-6 to TRBJ2-3; the match to TRBD2 covers 13 bases. This CDR3 is built from 18 residues. CDR1 is SGHVS and CDR2 is FNYEAQ in the germline V gene. V gave up 3 bases and J gave up 2 bases; unmatched junction bases: 8. The CDR3 DNA sequence: TGTGCCAGCAGCTTTGGCCTAGGGACTAGCGGGGACACAGATACGCAGTATTTT. Protein sequence: CASSFGLGTSGDTDTQYF.

The chain uses TRBV6-6 and TRBJ1-1, with TRBD1 as a possible D gene (5 bases). Germline loops: CDR1 MNHNY, CDR2 SVGAGI (reference sequence). The CDR3 consists of 14 residues. Trimming pared 3 bases from V and 1 base from J, leaving 9 bases between. The CDR3 loop reads CASSYDRGNTEAFF. CDR3 sequence (DNA): TGTGCCAGCAGTTATGACAGAGGGAACACTGAAGCTTTCTTT.

This chain links TRBV7-2 with TRBJ2-3; TRBD2 matches 11 bases. V lost 2 bases to trimming and J lost 15 bases; unmatched junction nucleotides: 4. CDR3 size: 12 residues. Germline V gene sequence: CDR1 SGHTA, CDR2 FQGNSA. CDR3 sequence (DNA): TGTGCCAGCAGCTTACTAGCGGGGGGCTTTTATTTT. The encoded protein is CASSLLAGGFYF.

The CDR3 is CASSPNANEQYF. The CDR3 DNA reads as TGTGCCAGCAGCCCGAATGCGAACGAGCAGTACTTC. The rearrangement links TRBV5-5 to TRBJ2-7; D is undetermined. Germline V gives CDR1 SGHKS, CDR2 YYEKEE (reference sequence). The V end was cut by 4 bases, the J end by 5 bases, with 10 bases between. This CDR3 spans 12 amino acids.

The chain is built from TRBV6-1 and TRBJ2-4; D is unresolved. Germline CDR1 MNHNS, CDR2 SASEGT. The CDR3 has 15 residues. V dropped 5 bases and J dropped 0 bases, with 11 bases sitting between them. CDR3: CASSPLAGAKNIQYF. The DNA of the CDR3 is TGTGCCAGCAGTCCGTTGGCCGGAGCCAAAAACATTCAGTACTTC.

The chain carries TRBV11-2 and TRBJ1-1; D is perhaps TRBD1 (6 bases). The CDR3 has 14 amino acids. V was cut by 3 bases and J by 2 bases, with 10 bases left in between. The germline CDR1 and CDR2 sequences are SGHAT and FQNNGV. The CDR3 DNA is TGTGCCAGCAGCTTGAACAGGGTAAACACTGAAGCTTTCTTT. As protein: CASSLNRVNTEAFF.

The rearrangement uses TRBV18 and TRBJ2-5; possibly TRBD2 for D (6 bases). Germline CDR1 is KGHSH and CDR2 is LQKENI. Trimming removed 3 bases at V and 4 bases at J, with 9 bases between. The length of the CDR3 is 13 residues. The CDR3: CASSPPGGETQYF. DNA of the CDR3: TGTGCCAGCTCACCTCCCGGGGGAGAGACCCAGTACTTC. The variable domain in full, with the rest retrieved from reference TRBV18 and TRBJ2-5, is NAGVMQNPRHLVRRRGQEARLRCSPMKGHSHVYWYRQLPEEGLKFMVYLQKENIIDESGMPKERFSAEFPKEGPSILRIQQVVRGDSAAYFCASSPPGGETQYFGPGTRLLVL.

The chain carries TRBV9 and TRBJ1-5, with TRBD1 matching 7 bases. The germline V gene has CDR1 SGDLS and CDR2 YYNGEE. V gave up 0 bases and J gave up 4 bases; unmatched junction bases: 4. The CDR3 is 15 residues long. The CDR3: CASSVAGTENQPQHF. DNA for the CDR3: TGTGCCAGCAGCGTAGCCGGGACAGAGAATCAGCCCCAGCATTTT.

V is TRBV30 and J is TRBJ1-2; D not certain. The V and J ends lost 0 bases and 2 bases respectively, with 10 bases between them. This CDR3 comprises 14 residues. Germline CDR1 is GTSNPN and CDR2 is SVGIG (reference sequence). The CDR3 spells CAWSVPPLNYGYTF. For the CDR3, the DNA is TGTGCCTGGAGTGTACCCCCCCTCAACTATGGCTACACCTTC.